This entry describes one T cell receptor beta chain. Its specificity is not known. These data come from a study of cytomegalovirus exposure and HLA in healthy donors. Findings and limits, study-wide: Three chains tied to CMV proved CMV antigen-specific in vitro. Subsequent analysis of the roughly 120 validation repertoires found a tendency for first-cohort TCR clusters to co-occur.

The CDR3 has 15 residues. Germline V CDR1 and CDR2: SGHNT, YYREEE (reference sequence). V lost 4 bases to trimming and J lost 4 bases; unmatched junction nucleotides: 9. TCRdb's copy holds only in-frame clones and misses some; the assay was immunoSEQ multiplex PCR. The table shows around 300,000 clones, with roughly 90% occurring only once. The gene calls are TRBV5-4 and TRBJ1-1, with 8 bases that match TRBD1. Input material: PBMCs. This sequence was found in a young woman in good health and CMV-seronegative. The CDR3 loop reads CASSIGTGGGTEAFF. The CDR3 DNA reads as TGTGCCAGCAGCATCGGGACAGGAGGGGGCACTGAAGCTTTCTTT.